The rows below give T cell receptor beta chains drawn from one sample of a study of monozygotic twins with cystic fibrosis. The data were produced by immunoSEQ multiplex PCR, yet TCRdb's version contains in-frame clones alone and is incomplete. The data show approximately 25,000 clones, around 90% seen once. Sequenced material: blood. Receptor source: a girl aged 2 to 9 with cystic fibrosis. Both conserved end residues are part of each CDR3. The order of the fields is V gene, D gene, clone size, J gene, CDR3 protein, CDR3 DNA. A D gene is named only where the DNA matches it firmly. Where a row states a size, it is once, few, many or the class of an expanded clone; other rows omit it.

TRBV11-2,-,-,TRBJ1-6,CASSYGQYNSPLHF,TGTGCCAGCAGCTACGGACAGTATAATTCACCCCTCCACTTT
TRBV20-1,-,-,TRBJ1-2,CSARVGAGYTF,TGCAGTGCTAGAGTCGGGGCTGGCTACACCTTC
TRBV5-1,-,-,TRBJ1-1,CASSWQDPRETEAFF,TGCGCCAGCAGCTGGCAGGACCCTCGGGAGACTGAAGCTTTCTTT
TRBV2,TRBD1,-,TRBJ2-7,CASRRDREPYEQYF,TGTGCCAGCAGGAGAGACAGGGAACCCTACGAGCAGTACTTC
TRBV7-2,-,-,TRBJ1-6,CASSRGVYNSPLHF,TGTGCCAGCAGCAGGGGAGTCTATAATTCACCCCTCCACTTT
TRBV9,-,-,TRBJ2-1,CASSVGGSPDNEQFF,TGTGCCAGCAGCGTTGGTGGGAGCCCTGACAATGAGCAGTTCTTC
TRBV5-8,TRBD1,-,TRBJ1-4,CASRATGKEKLFF,TGTGCCAGCAGGGCGACAGGGAAGGAAAAACTGTTTTTT
TRBV4-3,TRBD1,-,TRBJ1-2,CASSHRTGAYGYTF,TGCGCCAGCAGCCATCGGACAGGGGCCTATGGCTACACCTTC
TRBV28,-,-,TRBJ1-4,CASRELGEKLFF,TGTGCCAGCAGGGAACTGGGGGAAAAACTGTTTTTT
TRBV9,TRBD2,-,TRBJ2-3,CASSSGLAGGGVTDTQYF,TGTGCCAGCAGCTCTGGACTAGCGGGGGGCGGAGTCACAGATACGCAGTATTTT
TRBV29-1,-,-,TRBJ1-2,CSVAVGYGYTF,TGCAGCGTTGCGGTGGGCTATGGCTACACCTTC
TRBV9,-,-,TRBJ2-1,CASSVGPPGDNEQFF,TGTGCCAGCAGCGTAGGACCTCCAGGGGACAATGAGCAGTTCTTC
TRBV5-4,-,-,TRBJ2-7,CASSLKRGAISYEQYF,TGTGCCAGCAGCCTCAAAAGGGGGGCGATCTCCTACGAGCAGTACTTC
TRBV28,-,-,TRBJ2-5,CASRLHTATDTQETQYF,TGTGCCAGCAGATTACACACAGCCACGGATACCCAAGAGACCCAGTACTTC
TRBV11-2,-,once,TRBJ2-3,CASSLSQGVGRADTQYF,TGTGCCAGCAGCTTATCACAAGGAGTGGGTAGAGCAGATACGCAGTATTTT
TRBV7-2,-,-,TRBJ2-3,CASTQGVRTDTQYF,TGTGCCAGCACCCAGGGAGTTAGAACAGATACGCAGTATTTT
TRBV9,TRBD1,-,TRBJ2-7,CASSVADRVYEQYF,TGTGCCAGCAGCGTAGCGGACAGGGTCTACGAGCAGTACTTC
TRBV14,TRBD1,-,TRBJ2-1,CASSQTGTDREKQFF,TGTGCCAGCAGCCAGACCGGGACAGACCGAGAAAAGCAGTTCTTC
TRBV6-5,TRBD2,-,TRBJ2-1,CASSYGSSGGYNEQFF,TGTGCCAGCAGTTACGGATCTAGCGGGGGATACAATGAGCAGTTCTTC
TRBV9,TRBD1,once,TRBJ2-7,CASSVGQGPYEQYF,TGTGCCAGCAGCGTGGGACAGGGACCCTACGAGCAGTACTTC
TRBV4-3,TRBD1,-,TRBJ1-3,CASSTRQGPGNTIYF,TGCGCCAGCAGCACCCGACAGGGGCCCGGAAACACCATATATTTT
TRBV6-4,-,-,TRBJ1-2,CASSDSGQAGYTF,TGTGCCAGCAGTGACTCGGGTCAAGCGGGCTACACCTTC
TRBV18,-,-,TRBJ1-1,CASSPLLGTLNTEAFF,TGTGCCAGCTCACCGCTATTAGGGACACTGAACACTGAAGCTTTCTTT
TRBV7-9,TRBD1,-,TRBJ1-2,CASSYSEGQGHGYTF,TGTGCCAGCAGTTATTCGGAGGGACAGGGGCATGGCTACACCTTC
TRBV9,TRBD1,-,TRBJ1-1,CASSAGQGFRTEAFF,TGTGCCAGCAGCGCGGGACAGGGATTCCGCACTGAAGCTTTCTTT
TRBV6-1,TRBD1,-,TRBJ1-2,CASSRDRVTYGYTF,TGTGCCAGCAGCCGGGACAGGGTAACCTATGGCTACACCTTC
TRBV18,-,-,TRBJ1-1,CASSPGSAPTEAFF,TGTGCCAGCTCACCCGGGTCGGCACCTACCGAAGCTTTCTTT
TRBV6-5,-,-,TRBJ2-7,CASGGTEAYEQYF,TGTGCCAGCGGCGGGACAGAGGCCTACGAGCAGTACTTC
TRBV30,-,-,TRBJ1-1,CAWSLLRVGATEAFF,TGTGCCTGGAGTCTTTTGCGGGTCGGGGCCACTGAAGCTTTCTTT
TRBV6-5,-,-,TRBJ1-2,CASSYSLQGFWGYTF,TGTGCCAGCAGTTACTCGTTGCAGGGATTCTGGGGCTACACCTTC
TRBV20-1,-,-,TRBJ1-2,CSALGGYGYTF,TGCAGTGCTTTAGGAGGGTATGGCTACACCTTC
TRBV6-5,-,-,TRBJ1-1,CASSYNGPGTEAFF,TGTGCCAGCAGTTACAACGGCCCGGGCACTGAAGCTTTCTTT
TRBV6-5,-,-,TRBJ1-3,CASKRVRDTGNTIYF,TGTGCCAGCAAACGGGTCCGGGACACTGGAAACACCATATATTTT
TRBV9,TRBD2,-,TRBJ2-1,CASSATSGEVNEQFF,TGTGCCAGCAGCGCTACTAGCGGGGAGGTCAATGAGCAGTTCTTC
TRBV14,-,-,TRBJ2-4,CASSQESSIQYF,TGTGCCAGCAGCCAAGAGTCGAGCATTCAGTACTTC
TRBV27,-,-,TRBJ1-6,CASRLWGSSYNSPLHF,TGTGCCAGCAGGTTATGGGGAAGTTCCTATAATTCACCCCTCCACTTT
TRBV5-1,-,-,TRBJ2-1,CASSLRTTSSYNEQFF,TGCGCCAGCAGCCTAAGGACAACAAGCTCCTACAATGAGCAGTTCTTC
TRBV29-1,TRBD1,-,TRBJ1-2,CSVEDLGADRGWYYGYTF,TGCAGCGTTGAAGATCTAGGGGCCGACAGGGGCTGGTACTATGGCTACACCTTC
TRBV7-2,-,-,TRBJ2-5,CASSFNELPYPQYF,TGTGCCAGCAGCTTTAATGAACTACCGTATCCCCAGTACTTC
TRBV25-1,TRBD1,-,TRBJ1-1,CASSDRGETEAFF,TGTGCCAGCAGTGACAGGGGGGAGACTGAAGCTTTCTTT
TRBV7-9,TRBD2,once,TRBJ2-1,CASSLILAENNEQFF,TGTGCCAGCAGCTTAATTCTAGCGGAAAACAATGAGCAGTTCTTC
TRBV7-9,-,-,TRBJ2-5,CASSLGQGPETQYF,TGTGCCAGCAGCTTAGGGCAGGGCCCGGAGACCCAGTACTTC
TRBV27,-,-,TRBJ1-5,CASSTAVSNQPQHF,TGTGCCAGCAGTACCGCAGTAAGCAATCAGCCCCAGCATTTT
TRBV4-1,-,-,TRBJ1-2,CASSQDRAAPNYGYTF,TGCGCCAGCAGCCAAGATAGGGCAGCGCCTAACTATGGCTACACCTTC
TRBV30,TRBD1,-,TRBJ1-2,CACDRDYGYTF,TGTGCCTGTGACAGGGACTATGGCTACACCTTC
TRBV6-6,TRBD1,-,TRBJ1-6,CASSYSGTENSPLHF,TGTGCCAGCAGTTACTCCGGGACAGAAAATTCACCCCTCCACTTT
TRBV5-1,-,-,TRBJ1-1,CATSVQGLNTEAFF,TGCGCCACCTCTGTACAGGGCCTGAACACTGAAGCTTTCTTT
TRBV6-1,-,-,TRBJ2-3,CASSGRKRSDTQYF,TGTGCCAGCAGCGGACGGAAACGATCAGATACGCAGTATTTT
TRBV10-3,-,-,TRBJ2-7,CAISEFTQESSYEQYF,TGTGCCATCAGTGAGTTTACACAGGAATCGTCCTACGAGCAGTACTTC
TRBV7-7,-,-,TRBJ2-5,CASSLGHNQETQYF,TGTGCCAGCAGCTTAGGTCACAACCAAGAGACCCAGTACTTC